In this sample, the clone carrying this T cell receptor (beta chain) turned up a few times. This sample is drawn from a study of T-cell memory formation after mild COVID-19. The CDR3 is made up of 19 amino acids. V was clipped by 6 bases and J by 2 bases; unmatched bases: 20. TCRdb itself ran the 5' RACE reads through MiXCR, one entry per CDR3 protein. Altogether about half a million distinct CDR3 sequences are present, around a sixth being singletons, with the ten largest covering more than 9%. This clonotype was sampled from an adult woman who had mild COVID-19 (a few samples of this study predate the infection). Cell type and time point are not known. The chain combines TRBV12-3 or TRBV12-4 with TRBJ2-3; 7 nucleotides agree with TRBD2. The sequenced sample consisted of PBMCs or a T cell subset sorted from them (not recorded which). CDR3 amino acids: CASSRLGRGIRVLTDTQYF. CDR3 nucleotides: TGTGCCAGCAGCCGACTAGGGAGGGGTATAAGGGTACTCACAGATACGCAGTATTTT.